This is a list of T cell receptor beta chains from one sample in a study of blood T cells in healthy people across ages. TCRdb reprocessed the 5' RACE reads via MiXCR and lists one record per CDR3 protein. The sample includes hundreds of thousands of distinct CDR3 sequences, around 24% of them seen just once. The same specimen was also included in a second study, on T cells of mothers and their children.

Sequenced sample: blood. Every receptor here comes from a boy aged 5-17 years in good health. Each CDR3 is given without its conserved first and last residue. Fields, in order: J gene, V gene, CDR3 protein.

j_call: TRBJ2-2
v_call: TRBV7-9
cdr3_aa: ASSSGLAPGELF

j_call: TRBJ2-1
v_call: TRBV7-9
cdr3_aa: ASSLYPTSRPSYNEQF

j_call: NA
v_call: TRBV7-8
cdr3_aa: ASSSRDRGHEQY

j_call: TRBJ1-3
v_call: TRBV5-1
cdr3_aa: ASSLGTRVGGNTIY

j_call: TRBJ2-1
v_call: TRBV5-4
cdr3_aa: ASSWGVSEDNEQF

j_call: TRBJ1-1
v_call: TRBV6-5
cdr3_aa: ASRQGSVTEAF

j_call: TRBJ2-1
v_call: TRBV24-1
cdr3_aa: ATSVRGGDEQF

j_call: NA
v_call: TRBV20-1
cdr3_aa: SAHGQVPYEQY

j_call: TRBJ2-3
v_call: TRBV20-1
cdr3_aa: SARGGASLVATQY

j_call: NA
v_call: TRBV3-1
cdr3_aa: ASTTGARDEQF

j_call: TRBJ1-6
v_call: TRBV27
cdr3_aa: ASTLGGIGNSPLH

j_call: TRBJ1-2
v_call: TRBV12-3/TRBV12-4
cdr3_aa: ASGRDTNYYGYT

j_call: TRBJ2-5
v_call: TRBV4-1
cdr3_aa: ASSRLAVTYQETQY

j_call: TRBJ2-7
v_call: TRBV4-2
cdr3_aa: ASSQESSGQGRYEQY

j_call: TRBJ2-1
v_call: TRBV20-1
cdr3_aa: SARDTGVGYEQF

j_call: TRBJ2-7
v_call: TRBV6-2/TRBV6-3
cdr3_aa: ASSPRPAGAYEQY

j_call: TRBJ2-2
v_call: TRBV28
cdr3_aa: ASSLAGNTGGLF

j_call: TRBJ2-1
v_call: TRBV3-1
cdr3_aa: ASSQDWDERYNEQF

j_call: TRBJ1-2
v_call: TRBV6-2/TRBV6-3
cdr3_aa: ASSYNGQSNYGYT

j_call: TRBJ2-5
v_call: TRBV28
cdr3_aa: ASSHGGGGRETQY

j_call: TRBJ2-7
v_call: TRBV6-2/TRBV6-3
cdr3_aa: ASGRAGGYSYEQY

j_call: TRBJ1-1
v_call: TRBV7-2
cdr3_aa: ASSQRTGGTEAF

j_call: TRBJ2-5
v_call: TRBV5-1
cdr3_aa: ASSSGRVETQY

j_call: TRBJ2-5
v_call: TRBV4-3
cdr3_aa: ASSQEMRVGQETQY

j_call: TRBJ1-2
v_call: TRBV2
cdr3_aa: ASADGNYGYT

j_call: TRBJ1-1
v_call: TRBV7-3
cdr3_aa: ASSEQGAYTEAF

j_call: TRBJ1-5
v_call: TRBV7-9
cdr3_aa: ASSFGTGNQPQH

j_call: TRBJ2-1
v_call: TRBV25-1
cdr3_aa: ASGYRENEQF

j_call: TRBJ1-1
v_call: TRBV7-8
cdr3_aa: ASSRRRDSNTEAF

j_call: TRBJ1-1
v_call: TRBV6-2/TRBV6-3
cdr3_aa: ASRLRKWRTEAF

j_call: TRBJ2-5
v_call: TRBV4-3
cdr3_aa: ASSQAPGLAGSETQY

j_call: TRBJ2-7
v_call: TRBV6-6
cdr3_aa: AIRDEGPFYEQY

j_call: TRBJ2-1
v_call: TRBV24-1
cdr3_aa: ATSDPGQGFDEQF

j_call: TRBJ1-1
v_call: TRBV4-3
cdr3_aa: ASSQYDGLNTEAF

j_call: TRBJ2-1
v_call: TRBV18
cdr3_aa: ASSPEGASYNEQF

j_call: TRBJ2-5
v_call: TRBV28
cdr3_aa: ASRSRGQETQY

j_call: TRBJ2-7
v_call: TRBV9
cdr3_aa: ASTIGPTPVLEQY

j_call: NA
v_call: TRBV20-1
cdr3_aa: SAVAAVEFYNEQF

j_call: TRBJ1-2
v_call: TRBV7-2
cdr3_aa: ASSTQGNGYT

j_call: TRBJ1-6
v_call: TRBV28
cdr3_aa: ASRPHATGWNSPLH

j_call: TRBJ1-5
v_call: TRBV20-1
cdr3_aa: SARVGAGSNQPQH

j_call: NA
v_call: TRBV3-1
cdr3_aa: ASSAFTGRMSEQY

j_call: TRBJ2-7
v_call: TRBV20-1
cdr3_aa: SASRGGKVGGYEQY

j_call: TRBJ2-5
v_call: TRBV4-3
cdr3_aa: ASSLGLAVQETQY

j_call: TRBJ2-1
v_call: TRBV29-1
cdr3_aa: SVDGAYNEQF

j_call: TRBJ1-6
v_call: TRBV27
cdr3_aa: ASSLPKGTPLH

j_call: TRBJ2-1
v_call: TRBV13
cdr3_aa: ASSYRTVGNEQF